This record covers a single T cell receptor beta chain. The CDR3 extends over 15 amino acids. Germline-derived CDR1 and CDR2 are LGHNA and YNFKEQ. Trimming cost V 5 bases and J 4 bases; bases outside gene matches: 7. Treatment in this sample: approximately 18 received Ad26.COV2.S at low or high dose, single or two shots; roughly five received placebo; per-sample allocation not given. The samples date from day 63 after the first vaccine or placebo injection. Generated by immunoSEQ multiplex PCR, the TCRdb table keeps only in-frame clones and is missing some. This repertoire shows about 480,000 clones, 87% found once; its top ten account for roughly 12%. The sample originates from a study of Ad26.COV2.S vaccination and SARS-CoV-2 variants.

The sample here was peripheral blood, taken in a trial of Ad26.COV2.S vaccine versus placebo. The origin of this receptor is a person between 18 and 60 years old who received the Ad26.COV2.S COVID-19 vaccine or a placebo. The V and J genes are TRBV4-2 and TRBJ2-1; 8 bases line up with TRBD2. Written as DNA, the CDR3 is TGTGCCAGCAGCGTCGGGAGGGCAGAGTACAATGAGCAGTTCTTC. It codes for CASSVGRAEYNEQFF.